This entry describes one TCR beta chain. Treatment reported: about 20 received Ad26.COV2.S at low or high dose, single or two shots; about 5 received placebo; per-sample allocation not given. Sampling was done on day 63 after the first vaccine or placebo injection. This sample is part of a study of Ad26.COV2.S vaccination and SARS-CoV-2 variants. Some clones are missing from TCRdb's copy, which holds only in-frame ones; the method was immunoSEQ multiplex PCR. The sample yields about 350,000 clones, about 89% seen once. V dropped 5 bases and J dropped 2 bases, with 13 bases sitting between them. CDR1 and CDR2 (germline): LNHDA, SQIVND (reference sequence). This CDR3 has 14 amino acids.

The chain couples TRBV19 to TRBJ2-7; the D is unclear. Sequenced here: peripheral blood, sampled in a trial of Ad26.COV2.S vaccine versus placebo. This sequence was found in a person aged 18 to 65 who received the Ad26.COV2.S COVID-19 vaccine or a placebo. DNA of the CDR3: TGTGCCAGTAGTTTTGTTGACGGACCCTACGAGCAGTACTTC. This gives the protein CASSFVDGPYEQYF. Combining the CDR3 with reference TRBV19 and TRBJ2-7 gives the whole variable domain DGGITQSPKYLFRKEGQNVTLSCEQNLNHDAMYWYRQDPGQGLRLIYYSQIVNDFQKGDIAEGYSVSREKKESFPLTVTSAQKNPTAFYLCASSFVDGPYEQYFGPGTRLTVT.